Reported below is one T cell receptor (beta chain). V shed 3 bases and J shed 4 bases, with 15 bases lying between them. The CDR3 length is 15 residues. Germline CDR1 and CDR2: SGHAT and FQNNGV. The data are from a study of shared clonotypes between healthy human individuals. Cells designated naive CD8 were CD45RO-negative and were positively selected for CCR7, with terminally differentiated effector memory CD45RA+ cells excluded. Each sorted subset replicate got 200 ng genomic DNA, tens of thousands of genomes. Here immunoSEQ multiplex PCR was the method, and the copy in TCRdb shows in-frame clones only, minus some. The sample yields approximately 740,000 clones, about 91% seen once.

This receptor was obtained from a man aged 25 to 40 in good health. J is TRBJ1-2 and V is TRBV11-2; a weak D match, TRBD1 (6 bases). Sample: naive CD8+ T cells sorted from blood. The CDR3 nucleotides read TGTGCCAGCAGCTTTCATGGGGGCGCAAGCTATGGCTACACCTTC. This translates into CASSFHGGASYGYTF.